This section outlines one TCR beta chain sequence together with its context. Antigen unknown. The CDR3 spans 16 residues. CDR1 is MGHRA, CDR2 YSYEKL, per germline. V was cut by 1 base and J by 2 bases, with 12 bases left in between. This sample stems from a study of T-cell reconstitution after alpha-beta-depleted transplantation in children. Regarding the study as a whole: By about two months after transplant, alpha-beta T cells reportedly arose from several hundred graft clones that had expanded. After transplant, high TCRbeta diversity at day 60 in some patients arose from surviving recipient T cells and thymic progenitors. Among T cells one year after transplant, newly produced cells accounted for most counts and diversity.

Unique molecular identifiers were incorporated into the prepared TCRbeta library. TCRdb itself ran the PCR reads through MiXCR, one entry per CDR3 protein. The top ten clones hold under 45% of a sample with 610,000 or so distinct CDR3 sequences, more than 20% of them seen once. The chain employs TRBV4-1 and TRBJ2-1; possibly TRBD1 for D (6 bases). The TCR was taken from a boy in the first two years of life with Wiskott-Aldrich syndrome, due to receive a stem cell transplant. Sequences were derived from PBMCs, sampled before TCRalphabeta/CD19-depleted stem cell transplant. The chain's CDR3 is CASSQVPRGPYNEQFF. CDR3 nucleotide sequence: TGCGCCAGCAGCCAAGTCCCCAGGGGACCCTACAATGAGCAGTTCTTC.